This TCR beta chain was captured by sequencing in a study of memory CD4+ T cells and cytomegalovirus serostatus. Single viable CD3+CD4+CD8-CD45RO+ cells were sorted as the memory CD4+ T cells. The CDR3 runs to 13 residues. Deletions cut 4 bases from V and 7 bases from J, with 13 bases between. Per the germline V gene, CDR1 is ENHRY and CDR2 is SYGVKD. Sequencing used immunoSEQ multiplex PCR; TCRdb keeps in-frame clones, though not all of them. The data hold roughly 49,000 clones, with around four fifths observed a single time. Overall study findings and caveats: Median bootstrapped AUC for CMV status was approximately 0.94 originally, less than 0.93 US-trained.

As for this clone: The target antigen is unknown.

The rearrangement uses TRBV10-3 and TRBJ1-2; D perhaps matches TRBD1 (6 bases). This TCR was sampled from an adult in good health and CMV-seronegative. The sequenced material came from memory CD4+ T cells from blood. CDR3 sequence reads: CAISGYREGGYTF. In nucleotides, the CDR3 is TGTGCCATCAGTGGTTACAGGGAGGGTGGCTACACCTTC.